The next 29 T cell receptor beta chains were all read from a single sample in a study of blood T cells in healthy people across ages. A J-beta primer mix and a sample-barcoded 5' primer were used in a second PCR of about 6 to 12 cycles. TCRdb re-analysed the 5' RACE reads in MiXCR, keeping a single row per CDR3 protein. The data hold 730,000 or so distinct CDR3 sequences, with 40% to 45% observed a single time. Sequencing was done on a sample of blood. These TCRs come from a man aged 80 or over in good health.

V gene TRBV4-2 combines with J gene TRBJ2-3, with 10 bases matching TRBD2. The length of the CDR3 is 17 residues. CDR1 is LGHNA and CDR2 is YNFKEQ in the germline V gene. J was trimmed by 2 bases and V by 0 bases; bases with no gene match: 5. The CDR3 is CASSQEPLAGLTDTQYF. The CDR3, as DNA: TGTGCCAGCAGCCAAGAGCCACTAGCGGGGCTCACAGATACGCAGTATTTT.

The CDR3 DNA follows: TGCGCCAGCAGCTTGGCCATGACCTACGAGCAGTACTTC. As protein: CASSLAMTYEQYF. The V gene is TRBV5-1, the J gene TRBJ2-4; D is uncertain. The J call may not be correct, given that the DNA end is closer to TRBJ2-7. This CDR3 comprises 13 residues. CDR1 is SGHRS, CDR2 YFSETQ, per germline.

This clonotype showed up just a few times. The gene calls are TRBV5-1 and TRBJ2-3, with D possibly being TRBD1 (6 bases). The CDR3 loop spans 17 amino acids. Germline CDR1 is SGHRS and CDR2 is YFSETQ. V was trimmed by 1 base and J by 0 bases, leaving 15 bases between them. DNA for the CDR3: TGCGCCAGCAGCTTGACTTCGACAGGTTCTAGCACAGATACGCAGTATTTT. Residues: CASSLTSTGSSTDTQYF.

This chain uses TRBV27 with TRBJ2-1, with a tentative D call TRBD2 (7 bases). The CDR3 contains 13 residues. Trimming removed 6 bases from V and 12 bases from J, with 18 bases in between. In germline, CDR1 is MNHEY, CDR2 SMNVEV (reference sequence). In DNA, the CDR3 is TGTGCCAGCAGGGGTTGGGGGGGCGGAGTGCAGTTCTTC. Its protein product is CASRGWGGGVQFF.

Here the CDR3 reads CASTKSGANTGELFF. CDR3 nucleotide sequence: TGTGCCAGCACTAAATCTGGGGCTAACACCGGGGAGCTGTTTTTT. The rearrangement links TRBV6-2 or TRBV6-3 to TRBJ2-2, with D possibly matching TRBD1 (5 bases). Germline loops: CDR1 MNHEY, CDR2 SVGEGT. The CDR3 length is 15 residues. V shed 7 bases and J shed 2 bases, with 14 bases lying between them.

The chain recombines TRBV12-3 or TRBV12-4 with TRBJ1-4, with D hard to call. This CDR3 is built from 15 residues. The ends were cut back, 4 bases at V and 7 bases at J, with 16 bases in the middle. CDR3 DNA: TGTGCCAGCAGTTACCCGGTAGGATTGGGTGAAAAACTGTTTTTT. Translating gives CASSYPVGLGEKLFF.

V usage is TRBV20-1 and J usage is TRBJ2-4; TRBD2 matches 9 bases. The J call is in doubt because the DNA end fits TRBJ2-5 better. The CDR3 is 18 amino acids. Germline-derived CDR1 and CDR2 are DFQATT and SNEGSKA (reference sequence). The CDR3 region has the DNA TGCAGTGCTAGAGGCCGACGCCTTTTAGCGGGAGTGGCAGAGACCCAGTACTTC. Protein: CSARGRRLLAGVAETQYF.

On this clonotype: This is likely a read error, given that the CDR3 carries no conserved phenylalanine or tryptophan at its end. The chain joins TRBV5-1 to TRBJ2-7, with TRBD1 matching 7 bases. CDR3 length: 13 residues. From germline, CDR1 is SGHRS and CDR2 YFSETQ. In DNA, the CDR3 is TGCGCCAGCAGCCGACAGGGATCCTCCGAGCAGTACATC. Translated: CASSRQGSSEQYI.

The sample holds a few counts of this clonotype. This chain connects TRBV14 to TRBJ2-1; the D call may be TRBD1 or TRBD2 (6 bases each). This CDR3 is 15 amino acids long. V was shortened by 2 bases and J by 7 bases, with 15 bases between the two germline ends. Germline loops: CDR1 SGHDN, CDR2 FVKESK. Here the CDR3 reads CASSQRGGIGNEQFF. The CDR3 DNA reads TGTGCCAGCAGCCAAAGAGGGGGGATTGGGAATGAGCAGTTCTTC.

This clonotype was seen a handful of times. The chain recombines TRBV14 with TRBJ2-3; D might be TRBD2 (6 bases). V lost 3 bases to trimming and J lost 6 bases, with 13 bases between them. The length of the CDR3 is 14 residues. Germline CDR1 reads SGHDN; CDR2 reads FVKESK. CDR3 in amino acids: CASSQLAIQDTQYF. The CDR3 coding sequence is TGTGCCAGCAGCCAGCTAGCGATTCAGGATACGCAGTATTTT.

This clonotype was counted many times. The V and J genes are TRBV4-2 and TRBJ2-7, with 7 positions matching TRBD2. Matching the DNA end better, TRBJ2-5 makes the J call doubtful. CDR3 length equals 14 residues. CDR1 and CDR2 (germline): LGHNA, YNFKEQ. The CDR3 is CASSQGGLAGTQYF. As DNA, the CDR3 is TGTGCCAGCAGCCAAGGGGGATTAGCGGGGACCCAGTACTTC.

CDR3 loop: CASSVDGTPENTEAFF. DNA for the CDR3: TGTGCCAGCAGCGTGGACGGCACACCCGAGAACACTGAAGCTTTCTTT. The rearrangement uses TRBV5-6 and TRBJ1-1; the D is unclear. The CDR3 covers 16 residues. V was cut by 4 bases and J by 1 base, with 17 bases left in between. The germline V gene encodes CDR1 SGHDT and CDR2 YYEEEE.

This clonotype occurred many times. This chain uses TRBV20-1 with TRBJ1-2; D not certain. V was cut by 0 bases and J by 3 bases, with 11 bases left in between. CDR3 length: 14 residues. Germline CDR1 is DFQATT and CDR2 is SNEGSKA (reference sequence). The CDR3 sequence is CSARDLGFDYGYTF. CDR3 sequence (DNA): TGCAGTGCTAGAGATCTCGGGTTTGACTATGGCTACACCTTC.

This clonotype was detected a few times. The rearrangement links TRBV7-3 to TRBJ2-1; 12 nucleotides line up with TRBD2. The CDR3 spans 15 residues. The V gene's germline CDR1 is SGHTA and CDR2 FQGTGA. The ends lost 0 bases at V and 8 bases at J; junction bases unmatched: 2. In DNA, the CDR3 is TGTGCCAGCAGCTTAACCCGACTAGCGGGAGATGAGCAGTTCTTC. This codes for CASSLTRLAGDEQFF.

The chain has TRBV25-1 and TRBJ1-2; no definite D call. V was clipped by 8 bases and J by 4 bases, with 14 bases between them. The CDR3 is made up of 13 amino acids. Germline V gene lookup returns CDR1 MGHDK and CDR2 SYGVNS. The CDR3 is CASLGGIGYGYTF. The CDR3 coding sequence is TGTGCCAGCCTGGGAGGGATCGGCTATGGCTACACCTTC.

This chain connects TRBV6-2 or TRBV6-3 to TRBJ2-1; TRBD2 is a possible D gene (6 bases). V shed 7 bases and J shed 4 bases, with 23 bases lying between them. Germline V gene lookup returns CDR1 MNHEY and CDR2 SVGEGT. CDR3 length: 17 residues. Here the CDR3 DNA reads TGTGCCAGCAAACGCCTAGCGACCCAACGTATTTACAATGAGCAGTTCTTC. Translation gives CASKRLATQRIYNEQFF.

A few counts support this clonotype. CDR3: CASSLGSVADTQYF. The CDR3 nucleotides read TGTGCCAGCAGCTTGGGCTCGGTGGCAGATACGCAGTATTTT. This chain joins TRBV5-4 and TRBJ2-3; no clear D gene. The CDR3 has 14 amino acids. Trimming left V 0 bases short and J 4 bases short, with 9 bases between. Germline loops: CDR1 SGHNT, CDR2 YYREEE (reference sequence).

This clonotype was observed a handful of times. The gene calls are TRBV29-1 and TRBJ1-5, with 9 positions matching TRBD1. The V and J ends lost 4 bases and 6 bases, in that order; junction bases with no gene match: 4. The germline V gene encodes CDR1 SQVTM and CDR2 ANQGSEA. The CDR3 runs 13 residues. CDR3 nucleotide sequence: TGCAGCGTTGGACAGGGGGGAGGTCAGCCCCAGCATTTT. Encoded protein: CSVGQGGGQPQHF.

This clonotype has more than one count but fewer than ten. V and J are TRBV20-1 and TRBJ2-4; no definite D call. The V end was cut by 5 bases, the J end by 2 bases, with 4 bases between. CDR3 size: 11 residues. CDR1 and CDR2 from the germline V gene are DFQATT and SNEGSKA (reference sequence). This CDR3 is CSAGTKNIQYF. CDR3 sequence (DNA): TGCAGTGCTGGTACCAAAAACATTCAGTACTTC.

This clonotype was counted ten times or more. The chain uses TRBV29-1 and TRBJ2-5; TRBD1 agrees at 8 bases. The CDR3 totals 12 residues. Trimming took 2 bases from V and 5 from J; bases not matched to a gene: 1. Germline V gene lookup returns CDR1 SQVTM and CDR2 ANQGSEA. CDR3 sequence (DNA): TGCAGCGTTGAAAGGGACAGGGAGACCCAGTACTTC. Its protein product is CSVERDRETQYF.

J is TRBJ2-3 and V is TRBV7-2; TRBD2 matches at 9 bases. CDR3 size: 14 residues. V lost 5 bases to trimming and J lost 5 bases; unmatched junction nucleotides: 5. CDR1 and CDR2 (germline): SGHTA, FQGNSA. In nucleotides, the CDR3 is TGTGCCAGCAGCCCCCTGCGGGGGGGAGATACGCAGTATTTT. Translating gives CASSPLRGGDTQYF.

This clonotype was seen a few times. The gene calls are TRBV20-1 and TRBJ2-1; 7 bases are a match to TRBD1. The CDR3 has 12 amino acids. J was trimmed by 4 bases and V by 3 bases; bases with no gene match: 0. Germline V gene lookup returns CDR1 DFQATT and CDR2 SNEGSKA (reference sequence). DNA of the CDR3: TGCAGTGCTAGGGGACAGTACAATGAGCAGTTCTTC. Protein: CSARGQYNEQFF.

Comments on this clonotype: The junction and the germline gene differ at one end; a read error may be behind it. This chain connects TRBV20-1 to TRBJ2-4; the match to TRBD1 covers 8 bases. Looked up from germline, CDR1 is DFQATT and CDR2 is SNEGSKA (reference sequence). The CDR3 spans 16 residues. The CDR3 DNA sequence: TGCAATGCTACAATCGGCCGACAGGGGGCCAAAAACATTCAGTACTTC. Its translation: CNATIGRQGAKNIQYF.

The V call is TRBV21-1, the J call TRBJ2-2; no check of the table's D call, TRBD1, against the DNA was made. TRBV21-1 constitutes a pseudogene. The CDR3 runs 17 residues. CDR3 in amino acids: CASSNQARDSYTGELFF. The CDR3 DNA follows: TGTGCCAGCAGCAACCAGGCCCGGGACAGCTACACCGGGGAGCTGTTTTTT.

This clonotype was seen a handful of times. The V gene is TRBV29-1, the J gene TRBJ1-1; D uncertain. The CDR3 totals 11 residues. Trimming left V 2 bases short and J 11 bases short, with 12 bases between. Germline CDR1 and CDR2: SQVTM and ANQGSEA. The CDR3 loop is CSVETGQKAFF. Written as DNA, the CDR3 is TGCAGCGTTGAAACGGGCCAAAAGGCTTTCTTT.

This chain joins TRBV6-2 or TRBV6-3 and TRBJ1-1, with D unresolved. V shed 10 bases and J shed 7 bases, with 16 bases lying between them. The CDR3 is 12 residues long. Germline V CDR1 and CDR2: MNHEY, SVGEGT. CDR3 in DNA: TGTGCCACCACCAAGTGGGGTTTTGAAGCTTTCTTT. This sequence encodes CATTKWGFEAFF.

This clonotype has at least ten counts. The chain carries TRBV3-1 and TRBJ1-2, with 8 bases lining up with TRBD1. This CDR3 has 16 amino acids. The germline gives CDR1 LGHDT, CDR2 YNNKEL (reference sequence). V trimming: 2 bases; J trimming: 7 bases; junction bases outside the gene matches: 12. The CDR3 sequence is CASSQMTGEKGGGYTF. The CDR3 DNA sequence: TGTGCCAGCAGCCAAATGACAGGGGAGAAGGGAGGTGGCTACACCTTC.

This chain joins TRBV4-1 and TRBJ1-4, with D possibly TRBD1 on 6 matching bases. Germline V CDR1 and CDR2: MGHRA, YSYEKL. This CDR3 has 17 residues. The V end was cut by 1 base, the J end by 4 bases, with 16 bases between. The CDR3 DNA sequence: TGCGCCAGCAGCCAAGGATTCCGGCAGGGGTTTAATGAAAAACTGTTTTTT. Protein: CASSQGFRQGFNEKLFF.

The gene calls are TRBV7-2 and TRBJ1-2, with 7 bases lining up with TRBD1. V shed 5 bases, J shed 7 bases, and the junction held 4 bases outside the gene matches. This CDR3 is 12 amino acids long. CDR1 and CDR2 (germline): SGHTA, FQGNSA. CDR3 nucleotides: TGTGCCAGCAGCCCCCAGGGGGGTGGCTACACCTTC. Protein sequence: CASSPQGGGYTF.